This T cell receptor (beta chain) was sequenced during a study of identifying expanded T cells in peripheral blood. Clones were sequenced by immunoSEQ multiplex PCR, and TCRdb holds only the in-frame ones, with some missing. The table includes more than 50,000 clones, around 81% detected once. To note about this clone: What it binds is not known.

Study-wide findings and caveats: Around 1.2 clones differed between technical replicates, versus approximately 17 and 20 over time. Approximately two-week clone count variance significantly increased as total template count grew.

The V gene lost 7 bases and the J gene lost 4 bases, with 13 bases spanning the gap. In germline, CDR1 is SNHLY, CDR2 FYNNEI. The CDR3 has 13 residues. Healthy donors had no documented immune events, such as infections, while sampled. Sequences were obtained from blood. The sequence was collected from a person between 18 and 70 years old in good health. This chain links TRBV2 with TRBJ1-2, with D perhaps matching TRBD1 (5 bases). The CDR3 DNA is TGTGCCAGCAAGGCGACAGCTCTCTATGGCTACACCTTC. Translating it yields CASKATALYGYTF.